These 7 T cell receptor beta chains came from one sample sequenced in a study of blood T cell repertoires in COVID-19. TCRdb keeps only in-frame clones here, not all; method: immunoSEQ multiplex PCR. This sample has about 150,000 clones, with around 87% found just once. Sequences were obtained from peripheral blood. Every receptor here comes from a woman aged 50 to 60 with active or convalescent COVID-19.

The J gene is TRBJ2-1, the V gene TRBV6-1, with D maybe TRBD1 (5 bases). The germline V gene encodes CDR1 MNHNS and CDR2 SASEGT. Trimming left V 3 bases short and J 9 bases short, with 15 bases between. The CDR3 length is 14 residues. The CDR3 sequence: CASSEGGSRAEQFF. The CDR3 DNA is TGTGCCAGCAGTGAGGGTGGTAGCAGGGCTGAGCAGTTCTTC.

The rearrangement joins TRBV5-4 to TRBJ2-3; 8 positions match TRBD2. CDR3 length: 16 amino acids. Looked up from germline, CDR1 is SGHNT and CDR2 is YYREEE (reference sequence). V lost 2 bases, J lost 4 bases, and 9 bases stayed unmatched. CDR3 sequence (DNA): TGTGCCAGCAGCTTCCAGCGGGAGACCATAGCAGATACGCAGTATTTT. Protein product: CASSFQRETIADTQYF. Full variable domain (rest looked up from reference TRBV5-4 and TRBJ2-3): ETGVTQSPTHLIKTRGQQVTLRCSSQSGHNTVSWYQQALGQGPQFIFQYYREEENGRGNFPPRFSGLQFPNYSSELNVNALELDDSALYLCASSFQRETIADTQYFGPGTRLTVL.

V is TRBV12-3 or TRBV12-4 and J is TRBJ2-7, with D hard to call. V shed 4 bases and J shed 3 bases, with 7 bases lying between them. The CDR3 sequence is 12 residues long. This CDR3 reads CASSSLSYEQYF. CDR3 coding DNA: TGTGCCAGCAGTTCCCTAAGCTACGAGCAGTACTTC.

About this clone itself: The same CDR3 is also encoded by other DNA sequences in this sample. The chain links TRBV5-1 to TRBJ1-2; the match to TRBD1 covers 7 bases. Germline lookup yields CDR1 SGHRS and CDR2 YFSETQ. The V segment lost 1 base and the J segment 6 bases; nucleotides outside the gene matches: 3. The CDR3 extends over 13 amino acids. The CDR3, as DNA: TGCGCCAGCAGCTTGAACAGGGGAGATGGCTACACCTTC. Encoded protein: CASSLNRGDGYTF.

The chain combines TRBV7-9 with TRBJ2-7; tentatively, D is TRBD2 (5 bases). V lost 1 base and J 5 bases, leaving 12 bases between the germline ends. Germline CDR1 reads SEHNR; CDR2 reads FQNEAQ (reference sequence). The CDR3 consists of 14 residues. The CDR3, as DNA: TGTGCCAGCAGCTTAGAGCTAGCTGTGAACGAGCAGTACTTC. Its translation: CASSLELAVNEQYF.

This clone has just one count. The chain employs TRBV4-1 and TRBJ2-7; tentatively, D is TRBD2 (5 bases). Germline lookup yields CDR1 MGHRA and CDR2 YSYEKL. This CDR3 contains 17 residues. Trimming stripped 0 bases from V and 0 bases from J, with 15 bases between. CDR3 nucleotides: TGCGCCAGCAGCCAAGAGGTCCAAGCGGTGAGCTCCTACGAGCAGTACTTC. Translating gives CASSQEVQAVSSYEQYF.

CDR3 in amino acids: CASSLRRLADEQFF. CDR3 in DNA: TGTGCCAGCAGTTTAAGAAGACTAGCTGATGAGCAGTTCTTC. This rearrangement joins TRBV27 to TRBJ2-1, with 7 bases aligning to TRBD2. In germline, CDR1 is MNHEY, CDR2 SMNVEV (reference sequence). There are 14 residues in the CDR3. Trimming took 2 bases from V and 8 from J; bases not matched to a gene: 6.